What follows are 25 T cell receptor beta chains derived from one specimen sequenced in a study of cytomegalovirus exposure and HLA in healthy donors. Clones were sequenced by immunoSEQ multiplex PCR, and TCRdb holds only the in-frame ones, with some missing. Here the sample spans roughly 120,000 clones, 88% being singletons. The source material was PBMCs. The receptors stem from a man younger than 30 in good health and CMV-seronegative.

This clone was seen just once. V and J are TRBV7-2 and TRBJ1-3, with 7 bases fitting TRBD1. V gave up 3 bases and J gave up 2 bases; unmatched junction bases: 1. CDR3 length equals 14 residues. The germline V gene has CDR1 SGHTA and CDR2 FQGNSA. CDR3 bases: TGTGCCAGCAGCTTTACAGGGGCTGGAAACACCATATATTTT. As protein: CASSFTGAGNTIYF.

The chain combines TRBV7-2 with TRBJ2-3; D is perhaps TRBD1 (6 bases). The CDR3 is made up of 17 amino acids. Per the germline V gene, CDR1 is SGHTA and CDR2 is FQGNSA. Trimming removed 4 bases from V and 0 bases from J, with 17 bases in between. CDR3 in DNA: TGTGCCAGCAGCTACTCGGGTCGTAGGGGGAGCACAGATACGCAGTATTTT. As protein: CASSYSGRRGSTDTQYF.

This chain links TRBV6-6 with TRBJ1-1, with 10 bases lining up with TRBD1. Per the germline V gene, CDR1 is MNHNY and CDR2 is SVGAGI (reference sequence). The CDR3 contains 14 residues. V gave up 4 bases and J gave up 5 bases; unmatched junction bases: 4. CDR3 residues: CASSWTGGGTEAFF. The CDR3 bases are TGTGCCAGCAGTTGGACAGGGGGAGGTACTGAAGCTTTCTTT.

This rearrangement joins TRBV29-1 to TRBJ2-7; weak D call: TRBD1 (5 bases). The CDR3 sequence is 12 residues long. Trimming left V 7 bases short and J 6 bases short, with 16 bases between. Germline V lookup: CDR1 SQVTM, CDR2 ANQGSEA. The CDR3: CSGIAQGSEQYF. The CDR3 DNA reads as TGCAGCGGTATAGCCCAGGGATCCGAGCAGTACTTC.

The chain is built from TRBV5-5 and TRBJ2-7; D perhaps matches TRBD2 (6 bases). The CDR3 spans 15 residues. Trimming took 1 base from V and 2 from J, leaving 13 bases between them. In germline, CDR1 is SGHKS, CDR2 YYEKEE (reference sequence). In DNA, the CDR3 is TGTGCCAGCAGCTTGCGTCTAGCGCAACCCTACGAGCAGTACTTC. It specifies CASSLRLAQPYEQYF.

The J gene is TRBJ1-1, the V gene TRBV6-6; D is ambiguous. Germline CDR1 reads MNHNY; CDR2 reads SVGAGI (reference sequence). This CDR3 is 12 amino acids long. The V end lost 5 bases, the J end lost 1 base, and 5 bases lay between the germline ends. CDR3 residues: CASSTGNTEAFF. The CDR3 region has the DNA TGTGCCAGCAGTACCGGGAACACTGAAGCTTTCTTT.

In this sample, this clone turned up once. This chain connects TRBV20-1 to TRBJ1-1; D is uncertain. There are 10 residues in the CDR3. Germline V lookup: CDR1 DFQATT, CDR2 SNEGSKA (reference sequence). V lost 3 bases and J lost 5, with 4 bases in between. The CDR3 protein is CSASYTEAFF. The DNA of the CDR3 is TGCAGTGCTAGTTATACTGAAGCTTTCTTT.

This chain joins TRBV2 and TRBJ1-5, with TRBD1 as a possible D gene (5 bases). The CDR3 loop spans 14 amino acids. CDR1 is SNHLY, CDR2 FYNNEI, per germline. Trimming stripped 2 bases from V and 7 bases from J, with 12 bases between. As DNA, the CDR3 is TGTGCCAGCAGTGAATCCAGGGATAGCCAGCCCCAGCATTTT. This gives the protein CASSESRDSQPQHF.

The rearrangement uses TRBV11-2 and TRBJ2-7, with D perhaps matching TRBD1 (6 bases). Germline V lookup: CDR1 SGHAT, CDR2 FQNNGV. The germline V and J ends were trimmed by 4 bases and 4 bases, with 8 bases remaining between them. This CDR3 has 12 residues. CDR3 loop: CASSSQGYEQYF. DNA for the CDR3: TGTGCCAGCAGCTCCCAGGGGTACGAGCAGTACTTC.

This clone was detected only once. The chain has TRBV15 and TRBJ1-4; no clear D. There are 14 residues in the CDR3. Per germline, CDR1 LNHNV and CDR2 YYDKDF (reference sequence). V lost 6 bases and J 6 bases, leaving 14 bases between the germline ends. The CDR3 coding sequence is TGTGCCACCAGGCTGGAGGGCGGGGATGAAAAACTGTTTTTT. It is translated as CATRLEGGDEKLFF.

This clone was recorded once. The chain combines TRBV7-9 with TRBJ2-3; no clear D. Germline V CDR1 and CDR2: SEHNR, FQNEAQ (reference sequence). This CDR3 has 15 residues. Trimming cost V 2 bases and J 6 bases, with 15 bases left between them. The DNA of the CDR3 is TGTGCCAGCAGCTTAAGATCCAGTTATTCGGATACGCAGTATTTT. Protein sequence: CASSLRSSYSDTQYF.

V and J are TRBV28 and TRBJ2-1; no reliable D call. The ends were cut back, 5 bases at V and 1 base at J, with 9 bases in the middle. In germline, CDR1 is MDHEN, CDR2 SYDVKM. The CDR3 is made up of 14 amino acids. This CDR3 is CASSPDYSYNEQFF. The DNA for the CDR3 is TGTGCCAGCAGTCCAGATTATTCCTACAATGAGCAGTTCTTC.

The chain couples TRBV10-3 to TRBJ1-5; D is ambiguous. Trimming pared 5 bases from V and 4 bases from J, leaving 12 bases between. This CDR3 has 14 residues. Germline CDR1 and CDR2: ENHRY and SYGVKD. The CDR3 loop reads CAISPSAGNQPQHF. For the CDR3, the DNA is TGTGCCATCAGTCCCTCGGCAGGTAATCAGCCCCAGCATTTT.

This chain links TRBV5-4 with TRBJ2-1; D not resolved. There are 12 residues in the CDR3. Trimming cost V 3 bases and J 8 bases, with 9 bases left between them. The germline V gene has CDR1 SGHNT and CDR2 YYREEE (reference sequence). CDR3 in amino acids: CASSSNSYEQFF. DNA of the CDR3: TGTGCCAGCAGCTCAAATAGCTATGAGCAGTTCTTC.

The chain combines TRBV7-2 with TRBJ1-5; TRBD1 matches 7 bases. The ends lost 6 bases at V and 7 bases at J; junction bases unmatched: 3. CDR3 length equals 12 residues. The germline V gene has CDR1 SGHTA and CDR2 FQGNSA. The CDR3 loop is CASSPGGQPQHF. As DNA, the CDR3 is TGTGCCAGCAGTCCAGGGGGACAGCCCCAGCATTTT.

The J gene is TRBJ2-1, the V gene TRBV28, with a possible D match to TRBD2 (5 bases). V was trimmed by 5 bases and J by 9 bases, leaving 14 bases between them. This CDR3 is built from 13 residues. The germline V gene encodes CDR1 MDHEN and CDR2 SYDVKM. The CDR3 nucleotides read TGTGCCAGCAGTACGTTTCGAGAGGGTGAGCAGTTCTTC. Its protein is CASSTFREGEQFF.

The chain links TRBV10-3 to TRBJ1-6; D gene ambiguous. V gave up 0 bases and J gave up 10 bases, with 10 bases separating them. This CDR3 is built from 14 residues. Per germline, CDR1 ENHRY and CDR2 SYGVKD. CDR3 region: CAISESVAGSPLHF. CDR3 bases: TGTGCCATCAGTGAGTCTGTGGCGGGATCACCCCTCCACTTT.

This chain uses TRBV6-4 with TRBJ1-2; no clear D gene. The ends were cut back, 2 bases at V and 0 bases at J, with 7 bases in the middle. The CDR3 runs 14 residues. Germline CDR1 reads MRHNA; CDR2 reads SNTAGT. In nucleotides, the CDR3 is TGTGCCAGCAGTGACGTCCCAGCTAACTATGGCTACACCTTC. It translates to CASSDVPANYGYTF.

The chain joins TRBV7-6 to TRBJ1-3, with 7 bases that match TRBD1. Germline V gene lookup returns CDR1 SGHVS and CDR2 FNYEAQ. The CDR3 has 16 residues. J gave up 2 bases and V 4 bases, and 8 bases lay outside the gene matches. The CDR3 DNA reads TGTGCCAGCAGCTATTCAAGGGGGCAAGCTGGAAACACCATATATTTT. Translation: CASSYSRGQAGNTIYF.

The J gene is TRBJ2-7, the V gene TRBV28, with TRBD2 as a possible D gene (6 bases). V was trimmed by 6 bases and J by 0 bases, leaving 18 bases between them. From germline, CDR1 is MDHEN and CDR2 SYDVKM. The CDR3 runs 16 residues. CDR3 coding DNA: TGTGCCAGCAGGACCGGGGGACGGGAAGCCTCCTACGAGCAGTACTTC. Amino acids: CASRTGGREASYEQYF.

This chain joins TRBV5-1 and TRBJ2-7; TRBD1 agrees at 7 bases. J lost 5 bases, V lost 0 bases, and 5 bases had no gene match. The CDR3 loop spans 14 amino acids. Germline V gene lookup returns CDR1 SGHRS and CDR2 YFSETQ. The CDR3 here is CASSLDRGTNEQYF. CDR3 sequence (DNA): TGCGCCAGCAGCTTGGACAGGGGAACCAACGAGCAGTACTTC.

This chain connects TRBV7-9 to TRBJ1-2, with TRBD1 as a possible D gene (5 bases). The CDR3 spans 15 residues. Trimming pared 2 bases from V and 7 bases from J, leaving 17 bases between. The germline V gene encodes CDR1 SEHNR and CDR2 FQNEAQ (reference sequence). The DNA for the CDR3 is TGTGCCAGCAGCTTATTAACAGGTTCGCCTGGTGGCTACACCTTC. Translation: CASSLLTGSPGGYTF.

The chain links TRBV13 to TRBJ1-6, with D tentatively TRBD1 (5 bases). V lost 6 bases, J lost 8 bases, and 17 bases lay in between. CDR3 length equals 15 residues. Per the germline V gene, CDR1 is PRHDT and CDR2 is FYEKMQ (reference sequence). This CDR3 reads CASRSWGRADSPLHF. The CDR3 bases are TGTGCCAGCAGGTCGTGGGGCAGGGCAGATTCACCCCTCCACTTT.

The chain couples TRBV2 to TRBJ1-5; 7 bases are shared with TRBD1. The germline CDR1 and CDR2 sequences are SNHLY and FYNNEI. CDR3 length equals 16 residues. The V segment lost 8 bases and the J segment 0 bases; nucleotides outside the gene matches: 10. CDR3 protein: CASSGQDWYSNQPQHF. The CDR3 DNA is TGTGCCAGCTCAGGACAGGACTGGTATAGCAATCAGCCCCAGCATTTT.

The V gene is TRBV28, the J gene TRBJ2-3, with 7 bases identical to TRBD1. V was clipped by 5 bases and J by 1 base; unmatched bases: 3. The germline CDR1 and CDR2 sequences are MDHEN and SYDVKM. CDR3 length equals 14 residues. The CDR3 region is CASSTTGGTDTQYF. The DNA for the CDR3 is TGTGCCAGCAGTACCACAGGGGGCACAGATACGCAGTATTTT. Full variable domain (missing parts from reference TRBV28 and TRBJ2-3): DVKVTQSSRYLVKRTGEKVFLECVQDMDHENMFWYRQDPGLGLRLIYFSYDVKMKEKGDIPEGYSVSREKKERFSLILESASTNQTSMYLCASSTTGGTDTQYFGPGTRLTVL.